These 4 T cell receptor beta chains originate from one sample sequenced in a study of T cell responses to AZD1222 COVID-19 vaccine. The data were produced by immunoSEQ multiplex PCR, yet TCRdb's version contains in-frame clones alone and is incomplete. The sample yields 90,000 to 150,000 clones, more than 75% seen once. This sample comprised peripheral blood, obtained 28 days after the second AZD1222 dose. Receptors were obtained from an adult who received the AZD1222 COVID-19 vaccine.

The chain combines TRBV25-1 with TRBJ2-2, with TRBD1 as a possible D gene (5 bases). Germline CDR1 MGHDK, CDR2 SYGVNS. CDR3 length: 14 residues. V was pared by 1 base and J by 6 bases, with 9 bases between. CDR3 nucleotides: TGTGCCAGCAGTGAATTTAGCAGGGCCGGGGAGCTGTTTTTT. Its protein product is CASSEFSRAGELFF. The full variable domain, completed using reference TRBV25-1 and TRBJ2-2, is EADIYQTPRYLVIGTGKKITLECSQTMGHDKMYWYQQDPGMELHLIHYSYGVNSTEKGDLSSESTVSRIRTEHFPLTLESARPSHTSQYLCASSEFSRAGELFFGEGSRLTVL.

The chain links TRBV9 to TRBJ1-4, with a tentative D call TRBD1 (6 bases). The CDR3 has 15 amino acids. The V end lost 5 bases, the J end lost 8 bases, and 19 bases lay between the germline ends. Germline CDR1 is SGDLS and CDR2 is YYNGEE. This CDR3 reads CASSLGSGAGEKLFF. For the CDR3, the DNA is TGTGCCAGCAGTCTAGGATCGGGGGCGGGAGAAAAACTGTTTTTT.

The chain links TRBV3-1 (or the pseudogene TRBV3-2) to TRBJ2-1; unclear D gene. This CDR3 contains 13 residues. Germline loops: CDR1 LGHDT, CDR2 YNNKEL (reference sequence). Trimming took off 0 bases at V and 9 bases at J, with 9 bases between the two ends. CDR3 region: CASSQEPVGEQFF. CDR3 in DNA: TGTGCCAGCAGCCAAGAACCTGTTGGTGAGCAGTTCTTC.

This chain links TRBV4-3 with TRBJ2-3; TRBD2 aligns across 9 bases. The CDR3 has 17 residues. V dropped 4 bases and J dropped 4; count of bases not matched to a gene: 12. Germline V gene data show CDR1 as LGHNA and CDR2 as YSLEER. In nucleotides, the CDR3 is TGCGCCAGCAGCCCCTCATCCGGCGGGGGGGGACCAGATACGCAGTATTTT. It codes for CASSPSSGGGGPDTQYF.